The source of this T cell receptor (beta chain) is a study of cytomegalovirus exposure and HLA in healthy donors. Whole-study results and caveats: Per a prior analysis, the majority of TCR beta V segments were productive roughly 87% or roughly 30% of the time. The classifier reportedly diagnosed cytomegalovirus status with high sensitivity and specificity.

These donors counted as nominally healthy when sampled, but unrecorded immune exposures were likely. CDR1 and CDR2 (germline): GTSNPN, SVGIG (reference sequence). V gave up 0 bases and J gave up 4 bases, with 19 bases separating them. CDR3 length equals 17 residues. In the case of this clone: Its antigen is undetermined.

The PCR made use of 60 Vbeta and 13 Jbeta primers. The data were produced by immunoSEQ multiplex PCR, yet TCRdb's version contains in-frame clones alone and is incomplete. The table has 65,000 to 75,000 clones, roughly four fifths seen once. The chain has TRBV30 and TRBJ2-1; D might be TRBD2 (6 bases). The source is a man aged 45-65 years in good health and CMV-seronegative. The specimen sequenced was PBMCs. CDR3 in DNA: TGTGCCTGGAGTGTACTTGTGCGGGACGGAGGTTACAATGAGCAGTTCTTC. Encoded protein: CAWSVLVRDGGYNEQFF.